In this sample, the clone carrying this TCR beta chain turned up a few times. The V gene's germline CDR1 is MGHRA and CDR2 YSYEKL. The CDR3 length is 17 residues. V was shortened by 2 bases and J by 0 bases, with 16 bases between the two germline ends. Unique molecular identifiers were attached to individual cDNA molecules. MiXCR, run by TCRdb on the 5' RACE reads, gives a single entry per CDR3 protein. The sample records more than 45,000 distinct CDR3 sequences, approximately 13% being singletons. This sample stems from a study of early T cells in non-severe SARS-CoV-2 infection. The chain joins TRBV4-1 to TRBJ1-2; D remains ambiguous. This sequence was found in an adult who was a healthcare worker with PCR-confirmed SARS-CoV-2 infection or an uninfected control (not recorded which). The sequencing sample was made of whole blood. CDR3 region: CASSQKSTVSTNYGYTF. CDR3 sequence (DNA): TGCGCCAGCAGCCAAAAGTCTACAGTCTCCACTAACTATGGCTACACCTTC.